A selection of T cell receptor beta chains follows, all from one sample in a study of T-cell memory formation after mild COVID-19. Each CDR3 protein gets one entry after TCRdb re-called the 5' RACE reads with MiXCR. The repertoire holds some 100,000 distinct CDR3 sequences, with over 8.5% as singletons. Sequencing used PBMCs or a T cell subset sorted from them (not recorded which). Receptors were obtained from a man younger than 30 who had mild COVID-19 (a few samples of this study predate the infection). Cell type and time point are not known. Each CDR3 is given without its conserved first and last residue. The order of the fields is V gene, D gene, clone size, CDR3 protein. A D gene is named only where the DNA matches it firmly. Not all rows give a size; the values are once, few, many and, for expanded clones, a class.

v_gene: TRBV4-3; d_gene: .; abundance: .; CDR3aa: ASSQEVRLGGPETQY
v_gene: TRBV7-6; d_gene: .; abundance: .; CDR3aa: ASSLGWRDLDEQY
v_gene: TRBV12-3/TRBV12-4; d_gene: .; abundance: many; CDR3aa: ASRLGGAAEKLF
v_gene: TRBV5-5; d_gene: .; abundance: few; CDR3aa: ASSLYHGYNEQF
v_gene: TRBV2; d_gene: TRBD1; abundance: .; CDR3aa: ASTPGQVPGELF
v_gene: TRBV6-5; d_gene: .; abundance: .; CDR3aa: ASSYDRTIRNSPLH
v_gene: TRBV9; d_gene: .; abundance: .; CDR3aa: ASSAPRGPGNTIY
v_gene: TRBV12-3/TRBV12-4; d_gene: TRBD2; abundance: few; CDR3aa: ASSISGGYTDTQY
v_gene: TRBV7-9; d_gene: .; abundance: few; CDR3aa: ASSPIWARQSYEQY
v_gene: TRBV6-4; d_gene: TRBD1; abundance: few; CDR3aa: ASSQGQLTGELF
v_gene: TRBV30; d_gene: .; abundance: .; CDR3aa: AWSVGGLGTEAF
v_gene: TRBV5-1; d_gene: .; abundance: few; CDR3aa: ASSLGTMTDTQY
v_gene: TRBV6-5; d_gene: .; abundance: .; CDR3aa: ASSPDSLYTEAF
v_gene: TRBV6-6; d_gene: TRBD2; abundance: .; CDR3aa: ASSHGLAGDRTDTQY
v_gene: TRBV29-1; d_gene: TRBD2; abundance: .; CDR3aa: SVVRLAGGDEQF
v_gene: TRBV5-1; d_gene: .; abundance: many; CDR3aa: ASSLRGANTEAF
v_gene: TRBV12-3/TRBV12-4; d_gene: TRBD1; abundance: many; CDR3aa: ASTDGTGDYNEQF
v_gene: TRBV6-1; d_gene: .; abundance: .; CDR3aa: ASNTQPPTEAF
v_gene: TRBV27; d_gene: .; abundance: few; CDR3aa: ASSLTPGINQPQH
v_gene: TRBV7-8; d_gene: .; abundance: .; CDR3aa: ASSPSTYEQY
v_gene: TRBV29-1; d_gene: .; abundance: many; CDR3aa: SADKEAMDTQY
v_gene: TRBV7-9; d_gene: TRBD2; abundance: .; CDR3aa: ASSLGRGAFNEQF
v_gene: TRBV9; d_gene: .; abundance: .; CDR3aa: ASSAWAQGGGKQF
v_gene: TRBV4-3; d_gene: .; abundance: .; CDR3aa: ASSQETDSSTDTQY
v_gene: TRBV11-3; d_gene: TRBD1; abundance: few; CDR3aa: ASSFTGAPQEETQY
v_gene: TRBV7-6; d_gene: .; abundance: few; CDR3aa: ASSLAGGENYEQY
v_gene: TRBV20-1; d_gene: .; abundance: many; CDR3aa: SARDLRPGAGEQF
v_gene: TRBV29-1; d_gene: .; abundance: few; CDR3aa: SVLMNTEAF
v_gene: TRBV6-5; d_gene: .; abundance: .; CDR3aa: ASSCVQNYGYT
v_gene: TRBV7-8; d_gene: .; abundance: .; CDR3aa: ALKTEGDTDTQY
v_gene: TRBV4-1; d_gene: TRBD1; abundance: .; CDR3aa: ASSHVGTGGHYEQY
v_gene: TRBV7-6; d_gene: .; abundance: many; CDR3aa: ASSPPTGGDEQF
v_gene: TRBV6-6; d_gene: .; abundance: few; CDR3aa: ASSSVGSYNEQF
v_gene: TRBV28; d_gene: .; abundance: .; CDR3aa: ASRVKEWASGTAAF
v_gene: TRBV27; d_gene: .; abundance: .; CDR3aa: ASSFRPWTSEYNEQF
v_gene: TRBV4-1; d_gene: .; abundance: many; CDR3aa: ASSQDVGRGGNEKLF
v_gene: TRBV16; d_gene: .; abundance: few; CDR3aa: ASSQFGGNTEAF
v_gene: TRBV4-1; d_gene: .; abundance: few; CDR3aa: ASSQDRGAGQPQH
v_gene: TRBV7-9; d_gene: .; abundance: many; CDR3aa: AGSRGATYNEQF
v_gene: TRBV4-3; d_gene: .; abundance: .; CDR3aa: ASSQEGKGWSPLH
v_gene: TRBV6-6; d_gene: .; abundance: few; CDR3aa: ASSYTRENTGELF
v_gene: TRBV7-9; d_gene: .; abundance: few; CDR3aa: ASSETGLRGGNTEAF
v_gene: TRBV6-5; d_gene: .; abundance: .; CDR3aa: ASSWGVSGNTIY